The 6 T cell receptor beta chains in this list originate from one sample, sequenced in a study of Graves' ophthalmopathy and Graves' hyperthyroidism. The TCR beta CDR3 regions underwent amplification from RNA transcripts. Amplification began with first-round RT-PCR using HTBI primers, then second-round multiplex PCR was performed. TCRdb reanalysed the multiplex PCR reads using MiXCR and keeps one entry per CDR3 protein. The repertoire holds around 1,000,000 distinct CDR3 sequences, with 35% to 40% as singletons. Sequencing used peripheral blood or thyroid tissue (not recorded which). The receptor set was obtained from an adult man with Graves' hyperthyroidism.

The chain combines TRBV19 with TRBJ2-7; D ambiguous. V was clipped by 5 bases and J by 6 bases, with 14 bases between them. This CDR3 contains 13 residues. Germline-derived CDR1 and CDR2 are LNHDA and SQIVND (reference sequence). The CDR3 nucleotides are TGTGCCAGTAGTTCGAGGATGGTAAGCGAGCAGTACTTC. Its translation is CASSSRMVSEQYF.

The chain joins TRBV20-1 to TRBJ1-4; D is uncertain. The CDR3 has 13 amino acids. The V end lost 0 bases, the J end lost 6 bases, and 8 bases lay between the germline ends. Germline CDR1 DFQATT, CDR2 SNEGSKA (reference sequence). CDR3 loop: CSAREGTDEKLFF. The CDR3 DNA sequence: TGCAGTGCTAGAGAAGGAACAGATGAAAAACTGTTTTTT.

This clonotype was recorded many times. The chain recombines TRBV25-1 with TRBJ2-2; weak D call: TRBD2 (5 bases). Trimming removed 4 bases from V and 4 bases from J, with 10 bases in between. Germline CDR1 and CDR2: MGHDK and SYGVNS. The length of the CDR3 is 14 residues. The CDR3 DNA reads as TGTGCCAGCAGTGTGACGGGGTTCACCGGGGAGCTGTTTTTT. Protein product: CASSVTGFTGELFF.

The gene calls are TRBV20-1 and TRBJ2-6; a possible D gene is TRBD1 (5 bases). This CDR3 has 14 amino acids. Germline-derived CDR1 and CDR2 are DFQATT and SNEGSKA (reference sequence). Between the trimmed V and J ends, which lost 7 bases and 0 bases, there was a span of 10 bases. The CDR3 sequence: CSVQTGSGANVLTF. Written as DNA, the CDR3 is TGCAGTGTACAAACAGGCTCTGGGGCCAACGTCCTGACTTTC.

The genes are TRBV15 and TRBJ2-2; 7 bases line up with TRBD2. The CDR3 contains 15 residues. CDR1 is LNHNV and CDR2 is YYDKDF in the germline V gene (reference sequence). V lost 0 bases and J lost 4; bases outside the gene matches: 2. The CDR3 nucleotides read TGTGCCACCAGCAGAGACAGGGAGGGCACCGGGGAGCTGTTTTTT. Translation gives CATSRDREGTGELFF.

The chain's CDR3 is CASSSIGNQPQHF. The CDR3, as DNA: TGTGCCAGCAGCTCGATAGGGAATCAGCCCCAGCATTTT. The chain combines TRBV7-3 with TRBJ1-5; D is uncertain. V was cut by 4 bases and J by 4 bases, with 8 bases left in between. Germline assignment: CDR1 SGHTA and CDR2 FQGTGA. This CDR3 has 13 residues.